The 4 T cell receptor beta chains in this list originate from one sample, sequenced in a study of T cell responses to AZD1222 COVID-19 vaccine (dated by TCRdb to the early 2020s). The method behind the library was the immunoSEQ multiplex PCR assay. TCRdb took this table from immuneACCESS and kept in-frame rearrangements with V and J called. Such tables lack part of the clones; where checked against another copy, unresolved V genes explain under half of the gap, and the rest is unexplained. The table for this sample lists about 84,000 clones; roughly nine tenths of them were counted only once. Approximately 1.6% of the sample comes from the top ten. The sample's time point label is to be understood as: baseline before first vaccination. The sequencing used peripheral blood, collected on day 0 of AZD1222 vaccination. The source of these receptors is an adult in good health.

This chain uses TRBV18 with TRBJ2-1; D is unclear. The CDR3 sequence is 15 residues long. Trimming stripped 0 bases from V and 0 bases from J, with 6 bases between. CDR1 and CDR2 from the germline V gene are KGHSH and LQKENI. The CDR3 sequence is CASSPPGNSYNEQFF. For the CDR3, the DNA is TGTGCCAGCTCACCACCGGGGAACTCCTACAATGAGCAGTTCTTC.

V usage is TRBV4-2 and J usage is TRBJ2-5; 9 bases fit TRBD2. With V trimmed by 3 bases and J by 4 bases, 6 bases remained unmatched. The CDR3 has 15 amino acids. Germline V gene lookup returns CDR1 LGHNA and CDR2 YNFKEQ. The CDR3 nucleotides are TGTGCCAGCAGCCAGGGCAGAGCGGGAGGAGAGACCCAGTACTTC. It encodes CASSQGRAGGETQYF.

The CDR3 region is CASSEGPYLEAFF. Written as DNA, the CDR3 is TGTGCCAGCAGTGAAGGACCGTACCTTGAAGCTTTCTTT. The rearrangement joins TRBV6-1 to TRBJ1-1; D call uncertain. The CDR3 consists of 13 residues. The germline V and J ends were trimmed by 1 base and 7 bases, with 10 bases remaining between them. CDR1 and CDR2 (germline): MNHNS, SASEGT.

This clone has only one observation. The CDR3 is CASSQSGTGGSPLHF. CDR3 in DNA: TGTGCCAGCAGTCAGTCCGGGACAGGGGGCTCACCCCTCCACTTT. The V call is TRBV6-4, the J call TRBJ1-6; TRBD1 matches 12 bases. There are 15 residues in the CDR3. Germline CDR1 and CDR2: MRHNA and SNTAGT. Unmatched junction bases numbered 6, after V lost 5 bases and J lost 10 bases.